This entry lists 12 T cell receptor beta chains sequenced from one sample in a study of blood T cells in healthy people across ages. Using a J-beta primer mix together with a sample-barcoded 5' primer, a second PCR was run for roughly 6 to 12 cycles. One entry per CDR3 protein results from TCRdb running MiXCR on the 5' RACE reads. Here the sample spans 580,000 or so distinct CDR3 sequences, about 45% being singletons. The sequenced material came from blood. The receptors were sampled from an older man in good health.

The chain uses TRBV20-1 and TRBJ2-1; 8 bases align to TRBD2. The CDR3 sequence is 15 residues long. Germline values: CDR1 DFQATT, CDR2 SNEGSKA (reference sequence). V dropped 3 bases and J dropped 0; count of bases not matched to a gene: 4. In DNA form, the CDR3 reads TGCAGTGCTAGTTTAGCGGGACTCTCCTACAATGAGCAGTTCTTC. Its protein product is CSASLAGLSYNEQFF.

The chain recombines TRBV11-2 with TRBJ2-1, with D tentatively TRBD2 (6 bases). Germline V CDR1 and CDR2: SGHAT, FQNNGV. V was trimmed by 1 base and J by 8 bases, leaving 12 bases between them. The CDR3 is 14 amino acids. In DNA form, the CDR3 reads TGTGCCAGCAGCTTAGGTCTAACTAGCTATGAGCAGTTCTTC. It encodes CASSLGLTSYEQFF. The full variable domain, with the rest looked up from reference TRBV11-2 and TRBJ2-1, is EAGVAQSPRYKIIEKRQSVAFWCNPISGHATLYWYQQILGQGPKLLIQFQNNGVVDDSQLPKDRFSAERLKGVDSTLKIQPAKLEDSAVYLCASSLGLTSYEQFFGPGTRLTVL.

V usage is TRBV29-1 and J usage is TRBJ2-5, with 8 bases lining up with TRBD2. The CDR3 is 12 residues long. With V trimmed by 4 bases and J by 4 bases, 2 bases remained unmatched. Germline assignment: CDR1 SQVTM and CDR2 ANQGSEA. CDR3 sequence reads: CSVATSAETQYF. The DNA of the CDR3 is TGCAGCGTTGCGACTAGCGCAGAGACCCAGTACTTC.

In its sample, this clonotype was seen many times. CDR3 in DNA: TGTGCCAGCAGTTACTCGATAGACCAGCCCCAGCATTTT. It encodes CASSYSIDQPQHF. The rearrangement uses TRBV6-5 and TRBJ1-5; D gene ambiguous. Germline values: CDR1 MNHEY, CDR2 SVGAGI. This CDR3 is 13 amino acids long. Trimming shortened V by 0 bases and J by 7 bases, and 7 bases separated the two germline ends.

The chain recombines TRBV4-1 with TRBJ2-7; 7 nucleotides match TRBD1. CDR1 and CDR2 from the germline V gene are MGHRA and YSYEKL. J gave up 2 bases and V 1 base, and 8 bases lay outside the gene matches. The CDR3 runs 16 residues. The chain's CDR3 is CASSQVSLGGAYEQYF. In DNA, the CDR3 is TGCGCCAGCAGCCAAGTGTCCTTAGGGGGCGCCTACGAGCAGTACTTC.

This sequence joins TRBV7-9 and TRBJ2-3; 10 bases match TRBD2. CDR3 length: 20 residues. The J segment lost 0 bases and the V segment lost 5 bases, leaving 17 bases of the junction unmatched. CDR1 SEHNR and CDR2 FQNEAQ come from the germline V gene (reference sequence). The DNA of the CDR3 is TGTGCCAGCAGCCGTCGAAGGGAACGTCTAGCGGGGGATAGCACAGATACGCAGTATTTT. Residues: CASSRRRERLAGDSTDTQYF.

The chain couples TRBV4-1 to TRBJ1-2, with a possible D match to TRBD1 (5 bases). Between the trimmed V and J ends, which lost 1 base and 8 bases, there was a span of 11 bases. In germline, CDR1 is MGHRA, CDR2 YSYEKL. The CDR3 totals 13 residues. The CDR3 reads CASSQVGGEGYTF. For the CDR3, the DNA is TGCGCCAGCAGCCAAGTTGGGGGGGAGGGCTACACCTTC.

The genes are TRBV29-1 and TRBJ2-7; 8 nucleotides line up with TRBD1. The J call may be incorrect, as the DNA end agrees better with TRBJ2-5. CDR1 SQVTM and CDR2 ANQGSEA come from the germline V gene. The length of the CDR3 is 13 residues. Written as DNA, the CDR3 is TGCAGCGCCCGACAGGGGAGTGCAGAGACCCAGTACTTC. Its translation: CSARQGSAETQYF.

This clonotype was found a few times. The chain recombines TRBV27 with TRBJ2-3, with TRBD1 as a possible D gene (6 bases). The CDR3 has 15 residues. Trimming pared 2 bases from V and 2 bases from J, leaving 11 bases between. Germline values: CDR1 MNHEY, CDR2 SMNVEV (reference sequence). The CDR3 loop is CASSLQGYPTDTQYF. The CDR3 DNA reads as TGTGCCAGCAGTTTACAGGGGTATCCCACAGATACGCAGTATTTT.

This chain joins TRBV12-3 or TRBV12-4 and TRBJ1-6, with a tentative D call TRBD1 (5 bases). The length of the CDR3 is 15 residues. The V end lost 2 bases, the J end lost 7 bases, and 12 bases lay between the germline ends. CDR3 DNA: TGTGCCAGCAGTTTAACGGGACGGAGGAATTCACCCCTCCACTTT. Translating gives CASSLTGRRNSPLHF.

The chain employs TRBV7-2 and TRBJ2-1, with D perhaps being TRBD1 or TRBD2 (5 bases each). The better agreement between TRBJ2-7 and the DNA end casts doubt on the J call. Germline V gene lookup returns CDR1 SGHTA and CDR2 FQGNSA. The CDR3 sequence is 15 residues long. CDR3 nucleotide sequence: TGTGCCAGCAGCTTAGCGGCAGGGACGTACAATGAGCAGTACTTC. This translates into CASSLAAGTYNEQYF.

This clonotype was counted a few times. This rearrangement joins TRBV7-2 to TRBJ2-7; D unclear. CDR1 and CDR2 (germline): SGHTA, FQGNSA. The V gene lost 2 bases and the J gene lost 0 bases, with 8 bases spanning the gap. The CDR3 has 14 residues. Here the CDR3 reads CASSLNSYSYEQYF. CDR3 in DNA: TGTGCCAGCAGCTTAAACTCATACTCCTACGAGCAGTACTTC. Supplemented by reference TRBV7-2 and TRBJ2-7, the full variable domain reads GAGVSQSPSNKVTEKGKDVELRCDPISGHTALYWYRQSLGQGLEFLIYFQGNSAPDKSGLPSDRFSAERTGGSVSTLTIQRTQQEDSAVYLCASSLNSYSYEQYFGPGTRLTVT.